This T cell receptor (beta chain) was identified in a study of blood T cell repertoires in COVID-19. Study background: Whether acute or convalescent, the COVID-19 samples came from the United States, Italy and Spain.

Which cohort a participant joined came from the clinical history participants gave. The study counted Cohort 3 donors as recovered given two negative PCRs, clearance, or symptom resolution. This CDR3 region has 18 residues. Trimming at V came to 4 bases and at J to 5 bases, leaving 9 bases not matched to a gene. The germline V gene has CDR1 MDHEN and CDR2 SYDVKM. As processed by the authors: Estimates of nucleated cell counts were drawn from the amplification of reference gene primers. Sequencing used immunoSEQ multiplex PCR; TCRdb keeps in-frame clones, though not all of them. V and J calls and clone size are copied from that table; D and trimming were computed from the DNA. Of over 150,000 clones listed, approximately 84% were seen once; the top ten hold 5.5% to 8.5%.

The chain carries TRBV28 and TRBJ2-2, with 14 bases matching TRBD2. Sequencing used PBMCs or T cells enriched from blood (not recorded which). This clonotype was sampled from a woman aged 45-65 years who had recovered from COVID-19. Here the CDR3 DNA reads TGTGCCAGCAGTTCTTATGGCGGACTAGCGGGAGGTACCGGGGAGCTGTTTTTT. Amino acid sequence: CASSSYGGLAGGTGELFF. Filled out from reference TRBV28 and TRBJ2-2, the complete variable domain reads DVKVTQSSRYLVKRTGEKVFLECVQDMDHENMFWYRQDPGLGLRLIYFSYDVKMKEKGDIPEGYSVSREKKERFSLILESASTNQTSMYLCASSSYGGLAGGTGELFFGEGSRLTVL.